This TCR beta chain was profiled in a study of CD8+CD57+ T cells in acquired aplastic anemia. Study as a whole: DNA from sorted CD4+ and CD8+ cells averaged approximately 3.2 ug.

Study-wide results and caveats: Patients and controls had in common approximately 29 CD8+ CDR3 sequences.

By flow cytometry, patients selected for sequencing had shown an expansion of CD8+CD57+ cells. This CDR3 spans 16 amino acids. CDR1 is MNHNS and CDR2 is SASEGT in the germline V gene. V was pared by 6 bases and J by 5 bases, with 22 bases between. Genomic DNA, serving as template, underwent TCR beta VDJ and CDR3 profiling. TCRdb passed the reads through MiXCR, listing each CDR3 protein once. The sample shows some 150,000 distinct CDR3 sequences, less than 60% of them seen only once. With regard to this clonotype: What it binds is not known. It may be a read error: a sequence one base away is much more abundant.

The J gene is TRBJ1-2, the V gene TRBV6-1; maybe TRBD1 (6 bases). The clonotype originates from a human donor with aplastic anemia. Sequencing input: sorted CD4+, CD8+, or CD8+CD57+ T cells (not recorded which) from PBMCs. The CDR3 coding sequence is TGTGCCAGCAGGTCGACCCGGGGCAGGGGATATTATGGCTACACCTTC. Translated: CASRSTRGRGYYGYTF.